The entry that follows covers one T cell receptor (beta chain) sequence. Its antigen target is currently unknown. No base-level quality is on record; no much larger clone is a single base apart. The data stem from a study of radiotherapy plus CTLA-4 blockade in lung cancer listed by TCRdb under 2018. Regarding the study in general: Objective responses occurred in around 19% of enrolled patients, and 30% to 35% achieved disease control. Beyond this particular receptor, the publication reports: Early dynamic changes in blood T cell clones, together with increased serum interferon-beta after radiation, were reported as the strongest predictors of response. After treatment with radiotherapy and ipilimumab, TCR clones that originated in tumors expanded in peripheral blood.

The study evaluated CTLA-4 blockade (ipilimumab) given together with focal radiation therapy in patients who had chemo-refractory metastatic non-small-cell lung cancer. V loses 3 bases at its end and J loses 3 bases; junction bases beyond the gene matches: 2. Looking up the germline V gene yields CDR1 MNHEY and CDR2 SVGAGI. From the cysteine up to the phenylalanine, the CDR3 has a length of 13 residues. CDR3 DNA only is kept here, 39 bases in frame from base 1. Libraries were built with the immunoSEQ multiplex PCR assay. TCRdb carries this immuneACCESS record with in-frame sequences only. Its versions omit some clonotypes, under half of them owing to an unresolved V gene in the studies checked, with the rest unexplained. The sample profile shows around 80,000 clones; around 78% of them were found once. 22% of the sample is held by the ten biggest clonotypes.

The sequenced sample was peripheral blood, obtained from a patient treated with radiotherapy plus ipilimumab. The receptor's source is a human donor with non-small cell lung cancer whose response to radiotherapy plus ipilimumab could not be evaluated. Some clones in this sample may be carry-over from other donors' samples. The V gene is TRBV6-5 and the J gene is TRBJ2-7; TRBD1 agrees with 7 junctional bases. The bases read TGTGCCAGCAGTTATGGACAGGTCTACGAGCAGTACTTC. Its amino acids are CASSYGQVYEQYF.